The clone carrying this TCR beta chain was counted a few times. The antigen remains undetermined. TCRdb recomputed calls from the 5' RACE reads with MiXCR, one row per CDR3 protein. The sample lists around 1.7 million distinct CDR3 sequences; 25% to 35% were seen once. Everyone who donated was a healthy Caucasian. The source of the sample is a study of identical twins. Germline assignment: CDR1 LGHDT and CDR2 YNNKEL (reference sequence). Trimming took 0 bases from V and 11 from J, leaving 10 bases between them. The length of the CDR3 is 12 residues. Regarding the study as a whole: The authors drew conclusions from cross-sectional statistical analysis rather than following the same donors. Out-of-frame alpha sequences common to twins exhibited a surplus of low generation probability. Researchers reported weaker excess twin sharing in beta out-of-frame sequences.

Sequencing was carried out using cord blood. The gene calls are TRBV3-1 and TRBJ1-2; D gene uncertain. This clonotype originated in a newborn girl in good health. The CDR3 bases are TGTGCCAGCAGCCAAGAACCCGGGGTTTACACCTTC. Protein: CASSQEPGVYTF.